These T cell receptor beta chains were read from a single sample in a study. TCRdb independently ran MiXCR on the RT-PCR reads; one entry per CDR3 protein. The table records about 680,000 distinct CDR3 sequences, 12% to 15% of them present only once. Sequencing used memory CD4+ T cells from blood. All receptors derive from a female donor in good health, serving as a healthy control. Each CDR3 is given with its conserved first and last residue. Fields, in order: V gene, J gene, clone size, D gene, CDR3 protein, CDR3 DNA. A D gene is named only where the DNA matches it firmly. Only some rows state a clone size, as once, few, many or a class for expanded clones.

v_gene: TRBV15
j_gene: TRBJ2-7
abundance: few
d_gene: -
CDR3aa: CATSRDRGLLSYEQYF
CDR3nt: TGTGCCACCAGCAGAGATCGGGGTCTCCTATCCTACGAGCAGTACTTC

v_gene: TRBV7-2
j_gene: TRBJ2-3
abundance: -
d_gene: -
CDR3aa: CASSFDRRTDTQYF
CDR3nt: TGTGCCAGCAGCTTCGACAGACGCACAGATACGCAGTATTTT

v_gene: TRBV15
j_gene: TRBJ2-1
abundance: many
d_gene: -
CDR3aa: CATSRVPVNEQFF
CDR3nt: TGTGCCACCAGCAGAGTACCTGTAAATGAGCAGTTCTTC

v_gene: TRBV6-5
j_gene: TRBJ1-1
abundance: many
d_gene: TRBD1
CDR3aa: CASSYPNRGSTEAFF
CDR3nt: TGTGCCAGCAGTTACCCGAACAGGGGTAGCACTGAAGCTTTCTTT

v_gene: TRBV6-2/TRBV6-3
j_gene: TRBJ2-6
abundance: few
d_gene: -
CDR3aa: CASIRSSGANVLTF
CDR3nt: TGTGCCAGCATAAGGAGCTCTGGGGCCAACGTCCTGACTTTC

v_gene: TRBV19
j_gene: TRBJ1-1
abundance: once
d_gene: -
CDR3aa: CACRDTPLNTEAFF
CDR3nt: TGTGCCTGCCGGGACACTCCACTGAACACTGAAGCTTTCTTT

v_gene: TRBV5-1
j_gene: TRBJ2-1
abundance: -
d_gene: -
CDR3aa: CASSLAGPEVNEQFF
CDR3nt: TGCGCCAGCAGCTTAGCGGGCCCTGAGGTCAATGAGCAGTTCTTC

v_gene: TRBV20-1
j_gene: TRBJ2-7
abundance: few
d_gene: TRBD1
CDR3aa: CSARHPAGQGALGYEQYF
CDR3nt: TGCAGTGCGAGACACCCCGCAGGACAGGGGGCCCTGGGCTACGAGCAGTACTTC

v_gene: TRBV7-2
j_gene: TRBJ2-3
abundance: -
d_gene: -
CDR3aa: CASTWGLGTDTQYF
CDR3nt: TGTGCCAGCACTTGGGGACTCGGCACAGATACGCAGTATTTT

v_gene: TRBV20-1
j_gene: TRBJ2-7
abundance: few
d_gene: TRBD2
CDR3aa: CSARVRLAGGDHEQYF
CDR3nt: TGCAGTGCTAGAGTGAGACTAGCGGGGGGGGACCACGAGCAGTACTTC

v_gene: TRBV10-3
j_gene: TRBJ1-3
abundance: -
d_gene: -
CDR3aa: CAISDQTGHPSGNTIYF
CDR3nt: TGTGCCATCAGTGATCAGACAGGCCACCCATCTGGAAACACCATATATTTT

v_gene: TRBV28
j_gene: TRBJ2-1
abundance: many
d_gene: TRBD2
CDR3aa: CASNVAGYNEQFF
CDR3nt: TGTGCCAGCAACGTAGCGGGGTACAATGAGCAGTTCTTC

v_gene: TRBV6-6
j_gene: TRBJ1-1
abundance: few
d_gene: TRBD1
CDR3aa: CASSSPETGKTEAFF
CDR3nt: TGTGCCAGCAGTTCCCCCGAGACAGGGAAAACTGAAGCTTTCTTT

v_gene: TRBV20-1
j_gene: TRBJ2-5
abundance: -
d_gene: TRBD2
CDR3aa: CSARDRLAGVETQYF
CDR3nt: TGCAGTGCTAGAGATCGGTTAGCGGGAGTGGAGACCCAGTACTTC

v_gene: TRBV5-1
j_gene: TRBJ2-5
abundance: -
d_gene: -
CDR3aa: CASRLEPQETQYF
CDR3nt: TGCGCCAGCCGACTTGAACCACAAGAGACCCAGTACTTC

v_gene: TRBV5-1
j_gene: TRBJ1-3
abundance: -
d_gene: -
CDR3aa: CASSLALQSSGNTIYF
CDR3nt: TGCGCCAGCAGCTTGGCCCTTCAGAGCTCTGGAAACACCATATATTTT

v_gene: TRBV7-8
j_gene: TRBJ2-7
abundance: -
d_gene: -
CDR3aa: CASSPMTRSYEQYF
CDR3nt: TGTGCCAGCAGCCCTATGACAAGGTCCTACGAGCAGTACTTC

v_gene: TRBV4-3
j_gene: TRBJ2-1
abundance: many
d_gene: TRBD2
CDR3aa: CASSQDPTSDNYNEQFF
CDR3nt: TGCGCCAGCAGCCAAGACCCCACTAGCGACAACTACAATGAGCAGTTCTTC

v_gene: TRBV7-9
j_gene: TRBJ2-6
abundance: -
d_gene: -
CDR3aa: CASSFGFSGGRANVLTF
CDR3nt: TGTGCCAGCAGCTTTGGTTTTTCGGGCGGGCGAGCCAACGTCCTGACTTTC

v_gene: TRBV9
j_gene: TRBJ1-6
abundance: -
d_gene: -
CDR3aa: CASSVVQSNSPLHF
CDR3nt: TGTGCCAGCAGCGTAGTGCAAAGTAATTCACCCCTCCACTTT

v_gene: TRBV5-1
j_gene: TRBJ2-1
abundance: -
d_gene: TRBD1
CDR3aa: CASLGQGASNEQFF
CDR3nt: TGCGCCAGCCTGGGACAGGGGGCCAGCAATGAGCAGTTCTTC

v_gene: TRBV20-1
j_gene: TRBJ2-3
abundance: -
d_gene: -
CDR3aa: CSASLVGMDTQYF
CDR3nt: TGCAGTGCTTCCCTAGTGGGGATGGATACGCAGTATTTT

v_gene: TRBV7-2
j_gene: TRBJ1-2
abundance: -
d_gene: -
CDR3aa: CASSYDSQYGYTF
CDR3nt: TGTGCCAGCAGCTATGACAGTCAATATGGCTACACCTTC

v_gene: TRBV4-3
j_gene: TRBJ2-7
abundance: many
d_gene: -
CDR3aa: CASSQDPNSQGEQYF
CDR3nt: TGCGCCAGCAGCCAAGATCCTAACTCCCAGGGGGAGCAGTACTTC

v_gene: TRBV20-1
j_gene: TRBJ2-4
abundance: -
d_gene: TRBD1
CDR3aa: CSAGTGIDIQYF
CDR3nt: TGCAGTGCCGGGACAGGGATAGACATTCAGTACTTC

v_gene: TRBV5-1
j_gene: TRBJ1-6
abundance: -
d_gene: TRBD1
CDR3aa: CASMPGDRALNSPLHF
CDR3nt: TGCGCCAGCATGCCGGGGGACAGGGCCCTCAATTCACCCCTCCACTTT

v_gene: TRBV2
j_gene: TRBJ1-3
abundance: few
d_gene: -
CDR3aa: CASSEVYSGNTIYF
CDR3nt: TGTGCCAGCAGTGAAGTGTACTCTGGAAACACCATATATTTT

v_gene: TRBV7-3
j_gene: TRBJ2-1
abundance: -
d_gene: TRBD2
CDR3aa: CASSLQSDSGTPQFF
CDR3nt: TGTGCCAGCAGCTTACAGTCGGATAGCGGGACACCCCAGTTCTTC

v_gene: TRBV20-1
j_gene: TRBJ1-2
abundance: -
d_gene: TRBD1
CDR3aa: CSARVAGGVYGYTF
CDR3nt: TGCAGTGCTAGAGTGGCAGGGGGGGTCTATGGCTACACCTTC

v_gene: TRBV5-1
j_gene: TRBJ2-2
abundance: -
d_gene: TRBD2
CDR3aa: CASTSGSATGELFF
CDR3nt: TGCGCCAGCACAAGCGGGAGTGCCACCGGGGAGCTGTTTTTT

v_gene: TRBV5-1
j_gene: TRBJ1-2
abundance: few
d_gene: -
CDR3aa: CASRLADANYGYTF
CDR3nt: TGCGCCAGCAGATTGGCAGATGCTAACTATGGCTACACCTTC

v_gene: TRBV12-3/TRBV12-4
j_gene: TRBJ2-7
abundance: many
d_gene: -
CDR3aa: CASSLGAEDEQYF
CDR3nt: TGTGCCAGCAGTTTAGGGGCCGAGGACGAGCAGTACTTC

v_gene: TRBV4-3
j_gene: TRBJ2-1
abundance: few
d_gene: TRBD1
CDR3aa: CASGGQGYEQFF
CDR3nt: TGCGCCAGCGGCGGACAGGGGTATGAGCAGTTCTTC

v_gene: TRBV20-1
j_gene: TRBJ2-1
abundance: few
d_gene: -
CDR3aa: CSATPGTLHNEQFF
CDR3nt: TGCAGTGCTACCCCCGGGACTCTGCACAATGAGCAGTTCTTC